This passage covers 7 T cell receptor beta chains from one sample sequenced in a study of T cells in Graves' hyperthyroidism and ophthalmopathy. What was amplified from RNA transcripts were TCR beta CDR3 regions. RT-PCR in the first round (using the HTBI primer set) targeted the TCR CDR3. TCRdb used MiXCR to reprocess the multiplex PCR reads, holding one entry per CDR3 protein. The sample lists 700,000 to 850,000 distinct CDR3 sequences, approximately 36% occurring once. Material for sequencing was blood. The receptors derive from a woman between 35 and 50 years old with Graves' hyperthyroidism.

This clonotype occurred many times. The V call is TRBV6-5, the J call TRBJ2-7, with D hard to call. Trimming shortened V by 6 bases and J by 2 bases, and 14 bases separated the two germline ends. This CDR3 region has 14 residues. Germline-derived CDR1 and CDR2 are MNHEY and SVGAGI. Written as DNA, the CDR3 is TGTGCCAGCAGAGCAAGTGACGCCACCTACGAGCAGTACTTC. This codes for CASRASDATYEQYF.

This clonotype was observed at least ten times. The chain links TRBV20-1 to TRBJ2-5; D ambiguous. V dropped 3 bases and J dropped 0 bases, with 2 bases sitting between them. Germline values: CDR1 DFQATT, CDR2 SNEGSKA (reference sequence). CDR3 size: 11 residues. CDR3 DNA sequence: TGCAGTGCTAGGTACCAAGAGACCCAGTACTTC. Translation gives CSARYQETQYF.

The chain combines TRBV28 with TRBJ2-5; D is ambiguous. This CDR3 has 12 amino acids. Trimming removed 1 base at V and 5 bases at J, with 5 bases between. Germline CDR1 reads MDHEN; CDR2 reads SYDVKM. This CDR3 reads CASSLSIETQYF. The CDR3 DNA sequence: TGTGCCAGCAGTTTATCGATCGAGACCCAGTACTTC.

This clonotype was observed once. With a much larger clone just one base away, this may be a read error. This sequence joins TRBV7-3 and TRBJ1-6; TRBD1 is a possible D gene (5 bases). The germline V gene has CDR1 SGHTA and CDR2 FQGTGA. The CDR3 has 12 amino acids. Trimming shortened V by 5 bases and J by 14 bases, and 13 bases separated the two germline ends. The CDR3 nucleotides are TGTGCCAGCAGCCAAGGTCAGGGTTCCCTCCACTTT. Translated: CASSQGQGSLHF.

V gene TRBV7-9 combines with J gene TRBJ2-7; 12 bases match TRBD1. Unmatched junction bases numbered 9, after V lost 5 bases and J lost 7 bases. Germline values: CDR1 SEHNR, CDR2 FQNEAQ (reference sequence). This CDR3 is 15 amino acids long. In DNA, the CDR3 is TGTGCCAGCAGCGTTCCGGGACAGGGGGCAGAAGAGCAGTACTTC. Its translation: CASSVPGQGAEEQYF.

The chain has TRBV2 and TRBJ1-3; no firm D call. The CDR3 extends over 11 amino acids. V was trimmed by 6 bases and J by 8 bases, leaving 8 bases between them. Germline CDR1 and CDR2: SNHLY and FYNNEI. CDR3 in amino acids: CASRNRDTIYF. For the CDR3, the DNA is TGTGCCAGCAGGAACCGGGACACCATATATTTT.

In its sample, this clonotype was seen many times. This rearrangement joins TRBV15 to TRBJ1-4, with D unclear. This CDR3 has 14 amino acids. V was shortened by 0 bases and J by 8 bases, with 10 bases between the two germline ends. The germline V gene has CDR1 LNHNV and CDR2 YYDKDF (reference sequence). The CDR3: CATSRERAPEKLFF. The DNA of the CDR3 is TGTGCCACCAGCAGAGAAAGGGCCCCAGAAAAACTGTTTTTT.